This T cell receptor (beta chain) came from a study of shared clonotypes between healthy human individuals. With 6 bases clipped from V and 5 bases from J, the junction kept 9 bases outside the gene matches. CDR1 and CDR2 (germline): MDHEN, SYDVKM. The CDR3 spans 16 residues. CD8 cells classed as naive were CD45RO-negative and positively selected for CCR7, excluding terminally differentiated effector memory CD45RA+ cells. The authors ran the assay at deep level. Sequenced by immunoSEQ multiplex PCR; TCRdb stores in-frame clones only, minus some. The table records some 2 million clones, over 85% of them present only once.

What was sequenced was naive CD8+ T cells sorted from blood. This sequence originates from a man aged 18-30 years in good health. The chain carries TRBV28 and TRBJ1-6, with 8 bases identical to TRBD1. The DNA of the CDR3 is TGTGCCAGCAGCTCAGACCGACAGGGGAATAATTCACCCCTCCACTTT. Its protein product is CASSSDRQGNNSPLHF.